This T cell receptor (beta chain) came from a study of naive and memory T cell subsets listed by TCRdb under 2017. About the investigation overall: The figure summarizing these samples reported 10 or so blood donors, 7 tuberculin skin test biopsies and 3 saline control biopsies. Skin biopsies were collected from tuberculin skin test sites or from saline-injected control sites and were processed for RNA extraction as previously described. PCR2 was typically performed as a SYBR Green qPCR that was stopped at a set threshold, although end-point PCR (around 6 cycles) could be used instead for low-input samples.

The CDR3 runs 16 amino acids, cysteine and phenylalanine included. Of all the DNA, just the CDR3 is kept, 48 bases in frame from base 1. Trimming takes 2 bases from V and 3 bases from J, and the germline ends sit 11 bases apart. Via the germline V gene, CDR1 is ENHRY and CDR2 SYGVKD. In the paper's terms, the treatment or condition label means: skin biopsy from PPD injection site in Mantoux-positive individual. The study described a robust, sensitive protocol for amplifying, sequencing and analyzing TCRs, using 3' ligation of a UMI-containing oligonucleotide to TCR cDNA. In individuals with a positive Mantoux test, tuberculin skin test biopsies were taken from sites that had been injected with PPD. Total RNA, without cell sorting, was DNase treated with RQ1 DNase before reverse transcription, targeting roughly 1 to 1,100 ng input. Libraries were prepared from skin biopsies and whole blood so that pipeline robustness could be tested in samples in which T cells form a minority population.

Receptors were amplified or captured by UMI-ligation and nested PCR. Four rounds of PCR, run with the SP2 primer together with nested alpha and beta constant region primers, were used to amplify the ligated cDNA. TCR RNA was reverse transcribed with SuperScript IV using alpha and beta constant region primers for the blood and skin samples. T4 RNA ligase 1 was used to ligate an oligonucleotide containing the Illumina SP2 primer and a UMI to the 3' end of the cDNA. The 12-nucleotide UMI consisted of two random hexamers with an eight-base spacer between the hexamers to prevent hairpin formation. TCR alpha and beta chain libraries were processed separately from the second PCR onward, with dual indexing for multiplexing. After pooling, the indexed libraries were analyzed by capillary electrophoresis and sequenced on either an Illumina MiSeq or NextSeq. Libraries were spiked with PhiX DNA at about 5-7.5% so that base diversity was increased and cluster recognition was improved. Turning to the authors' computational methods: Demultiplexor extracted UMIs from read 2, combined them with read 1 TCR sequence, and split reads by sample indices. Decombinator identified V and J genes and V-J junctions, assigning each TCR a five-part identifier including V and J deletions. Collapsinator used UMIs to correct sequencing errors and PCR amplification heterogeneity, producing a UMI-based abundance for each TCR. Identifiers were converted to nucleotide sequence by CDR3Translator and translated to amino acids, and CDR3 regions were extracted on the basis of terminal motifs. After normalization to the amount of input RNA, error-corrected alpha and beta TCR counts from blood and skin were compared. Using fastp at Q25 and MiXCR, TCRdb reprocessed the public reads and kept productive beta chains. Here each entry gathers all rows of one CDR3 protein and keeps the most common genes and DNA. In this record, the V and J calls reflect TCRdb's handling and not the investigators' own analysis. Counted in this sample were fewer than 35,000 distinct CDR3 sequences; roughly 7.3% of them appeared once. The top ten clones comprise 3.1% of the sample.

About this clonotype itself: Its antigen is currently not known. It has no much larger one-base neighbor in the sample; base qualities were not kept.

Study-wide conclusions, independent of this receptor: Both types of skin biopsy reportedly yielded TCR sequences, though far more TCRs came from tuberculin skin test sites. The RNA-based method was acknowledged to be potentially sensitive to changes in TCR transcripts with T cell activation and differentiation. The paper did not give details of skin biopsy collection and RNA processing, instead referencing earlier studies for those details. Higher TCR numbers at tuberculin skin test sites were interpreted as T cell infiltration of a delayed type IV hypersensitivity reaction.

This chain joins TRBV10-3 to TRBJ1-6, with the D gene not confidently named. This sequence was found in an adult in good health. Source: skin, taken from a tuberculin skin test site. The nucleotides read TGTGCCATCAGTGAGGGGATAGGGCTCTATAATTCACCCCTCCACTTT. The translation is CAISEGIGLYNSPLHF.